This T cell receptor (beta chain) originates from a study of T cell clonotyping in hematopoietic cell transplantation. Using immunoSEQ multiplex PCR, the repertoire was profiled, and TCRdb retains in-frame clones only, with some absent. The repertoire holds 15,000 to 20,000 clones, around 55% seen once, with around 11% in the top ten. This clone was counted between two and nine times. The CDR3 is 16 amino acids. The V gene's germline CDR1 is MNHNS and CDR2 SASEGT. V shed 4 bases, J shed 4 bases, and the junction held 7 bases outside the gene matches. Sequenced material: PBMCs, taken 30 days after allogeneic stem cell transplant. The genes are TRBV6-1 and TRBJ2-5; 12 bases align to TRBD2. The source is a male patient aged 50 to 59 who had an allogeneic stem cell transplant from an unrelated donor, so T cells may come from the graft donor. Some clones in this sample may be carry-over from other donors' samples. The chain's CDR3 is CASSGPTSGRRETQYF. The CDR3 DNA sequence: TGTGCCAGCAGTGGGCCGACTAGCGGGAGACGAGAGACCCAGTACTTC.